The sequence of this T cell receptor (beta chain) was determined in a study of T cells in Graves' hyperthyroidism and ophthalmopathy. General study points: Within blood appeared most thyroid clonotypes that had expanded above 0.001.

V lost 3 bases to trimming and J lost 8 bases; unmatched junction nucleotides: 8. Germline V CDR1 and CDR2: LNHNV, YYDKDF (reference sequence). The CDR3 contains 16 residues. Amplification targeted TCR beta CDR3 regions from RNA transcripts. RT-PCR in the first round (using the HTBI primer set) targeted the TCR CDR3. TCRdb fed the multiplex PCR reads into MiXCR, producing one record per CDR3 protein. The top ten hold about 25% of the sample, which has 95,000 to 100,000 distinct CDR3 sequences, around 50% seen once. This clonotype was seen just once. Its specificity is unknown. Lacking the conserved final phenylalanine or tryptophan, this CDR3 likely reflects a read error.

Source material: blood. This chain links TRBV15 with TRBJ1-4; 11 nucleotides align to TRBD1. This TCR was sampled from a woman in her 40s with Graves' hyperthyroidism. The CDR3 loop is CATSSPGTGGREKLFL. The CDR3 coding sequence is TGTGCCACCAGCAGTCCCGGGACAGGGGGGCGAGAAAAACTGTTTCTC.